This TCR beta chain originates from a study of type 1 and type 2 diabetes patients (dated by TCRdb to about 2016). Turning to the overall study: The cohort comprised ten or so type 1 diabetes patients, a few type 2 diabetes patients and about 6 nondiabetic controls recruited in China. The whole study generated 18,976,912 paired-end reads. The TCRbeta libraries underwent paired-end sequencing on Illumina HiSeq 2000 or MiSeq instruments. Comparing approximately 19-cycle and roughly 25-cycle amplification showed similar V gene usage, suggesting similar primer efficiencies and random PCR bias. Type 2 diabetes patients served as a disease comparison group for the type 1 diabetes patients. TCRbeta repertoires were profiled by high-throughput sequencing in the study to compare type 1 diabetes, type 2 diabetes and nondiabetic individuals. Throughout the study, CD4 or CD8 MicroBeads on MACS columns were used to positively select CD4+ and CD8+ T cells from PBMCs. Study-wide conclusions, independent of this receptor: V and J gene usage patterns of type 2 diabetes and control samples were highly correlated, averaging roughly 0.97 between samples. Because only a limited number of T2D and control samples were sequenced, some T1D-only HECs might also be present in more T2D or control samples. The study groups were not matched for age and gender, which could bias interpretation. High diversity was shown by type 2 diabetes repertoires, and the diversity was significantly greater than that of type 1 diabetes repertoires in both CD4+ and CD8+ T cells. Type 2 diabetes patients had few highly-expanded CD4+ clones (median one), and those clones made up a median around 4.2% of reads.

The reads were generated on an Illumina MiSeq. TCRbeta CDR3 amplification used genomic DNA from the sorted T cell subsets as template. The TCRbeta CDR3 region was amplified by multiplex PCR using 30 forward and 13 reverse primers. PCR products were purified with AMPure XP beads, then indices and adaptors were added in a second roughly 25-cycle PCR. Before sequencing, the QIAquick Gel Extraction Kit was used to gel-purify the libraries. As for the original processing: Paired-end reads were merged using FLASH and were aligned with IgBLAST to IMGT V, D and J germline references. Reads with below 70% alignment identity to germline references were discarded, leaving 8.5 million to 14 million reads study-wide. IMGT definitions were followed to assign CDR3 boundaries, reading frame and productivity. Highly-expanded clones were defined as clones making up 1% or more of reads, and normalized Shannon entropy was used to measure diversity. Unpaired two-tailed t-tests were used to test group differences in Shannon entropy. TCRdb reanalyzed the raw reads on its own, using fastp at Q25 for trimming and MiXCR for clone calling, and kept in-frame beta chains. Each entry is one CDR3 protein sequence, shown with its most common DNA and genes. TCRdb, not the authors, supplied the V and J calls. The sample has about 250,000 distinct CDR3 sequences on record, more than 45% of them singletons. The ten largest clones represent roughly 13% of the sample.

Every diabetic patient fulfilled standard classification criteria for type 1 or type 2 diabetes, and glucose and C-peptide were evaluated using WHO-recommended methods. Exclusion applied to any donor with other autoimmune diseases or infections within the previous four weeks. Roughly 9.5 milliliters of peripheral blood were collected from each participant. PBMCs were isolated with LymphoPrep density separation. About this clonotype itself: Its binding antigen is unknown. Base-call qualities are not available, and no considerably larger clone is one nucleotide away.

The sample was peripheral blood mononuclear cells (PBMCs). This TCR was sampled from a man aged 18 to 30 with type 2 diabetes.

The sequenced DNA is TGCGCCAGCAGCTTCGGTCCCGGGGGGAATCAGCCCCAGCATTTT. Its translation is CASSFGPGGNQPQHF. In this chain, TRBV5-1 is recombined with TRBJ1-5; possibly the D gene is TRBD1, per 5 matching bases. V is reduced by 2 bases and J by 4 bases, leaving a spacing of 13 bases between them. The CDR3 spans 15 residues, from the cysteine through the phenylalanine. CDR3 DNA is the only sequence kept; it has 45 bases, read in frame from the first base. According to the germline V gene, CDR1 reads SGHRS and CDR2 reads YFSETQ.